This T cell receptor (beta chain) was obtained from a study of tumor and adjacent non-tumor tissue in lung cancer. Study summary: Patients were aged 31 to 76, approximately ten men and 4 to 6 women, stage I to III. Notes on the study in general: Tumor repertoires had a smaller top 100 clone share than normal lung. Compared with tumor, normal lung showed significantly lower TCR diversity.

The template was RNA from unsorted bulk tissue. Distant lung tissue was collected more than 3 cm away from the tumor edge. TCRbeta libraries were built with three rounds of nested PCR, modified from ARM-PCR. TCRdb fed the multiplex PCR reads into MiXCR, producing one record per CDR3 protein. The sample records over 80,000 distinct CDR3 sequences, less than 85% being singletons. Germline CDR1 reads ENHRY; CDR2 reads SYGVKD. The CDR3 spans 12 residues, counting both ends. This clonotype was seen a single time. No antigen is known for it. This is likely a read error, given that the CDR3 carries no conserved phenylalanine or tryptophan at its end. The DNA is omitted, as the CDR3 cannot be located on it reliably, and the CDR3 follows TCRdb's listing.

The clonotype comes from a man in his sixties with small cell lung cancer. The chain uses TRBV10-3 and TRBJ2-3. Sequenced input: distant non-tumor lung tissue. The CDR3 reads CTIKAITDTQYS.